What follows are 5 T cell receptor beta chains derived from one specimen sequenced in a study of blood T cell repertoires in COVID-19 (dated by TCRdb to about 2020). The library was built by means of the immunoSEQ multiplex PCR assay. The immuneACCESS repertoire file appears here via TCRdb, limited to in-frame rearrangements. These files lack a portion of the clones; in checked studies, under half of the deficit traces to unresolved V genes, and the cause of the others is not known. For this sample there are fewer than 200,000 clones; approximately 80% appear just once. Jointly, the top ten make up about a tenth of the sample. Sequencing used peripheral blood. These receptors all come from a woman older than 75 with active or convalescent COVID-19.

The chain is built from TRBV24-1 and TRBJ2-1; a possible D gene is TRBD2 (6 bases). V dropped 3 bases and J dropped 0 bases, with 8 bases sitting between them. The V gene's germline CDR1 is KGHDR and CDR2 SFDVKD. CDR3 length: 15 residues. The CDR3 spells CATSDVGGSYNEQFF. The DNA of the CDR3 is TGTGCCACCAGTGATGTGGGGGGCTCCTACAATGAGCAGTTCTTC.

The chain employs TRBV18 and TRBJ1-3, with D perhaps TRBD1 (5 bases). V was clipped by 6 bases and J by 7 bases, with 25 bases between them. The CDR3 is 17 residues long. Looked up from germline, CDR1 is KGHSH and CDR2 is LQKENI. The CDR3 bases are TGTGCCAGCTCCCCCGGGCGAGGTGGGGCTTCTACGAACACCATATATTTT. The encoded protein is CASSPGRGGASTNTIYF.

The chain is built from TRBV19 and TRBJ1-2, with TRBD1 matching 8 bases. Germline lookup yields CDR1 LNHDA and CDR2 SQIVND (reference sequence). The CDR3 runs 14 residues. Losses at the gene ends were 6 bases for V and 2 bases for J; bases not matched to a gene: 5. The CDR3 spells CASSLQGANYGYTF. CDR3 coding DNA: TGTGCCAGTAGCCTGCAGGGGGCAAACTATGGCTACACCTTC.

The gene calls are TRBV5-5 and TRBJ1-3; D remains unclear. Trimming left V 0 bases short and J 2 bases short, with 6 bases between. Germline V gene lookup returns CDR1 SGHKS and CDR2 YYEKEE (reference sequence). This CDR3 has 14 residues. The CDR3 region is CASSLDSPGNTIYF. DNA of the CDR3: TGTGCCAGCAGCTTGGACAGCCCTGGAAACACCATATATTTT.

J is TRBJ1-2 and V is TRBV21-1; TRBD1, the D gene given by the table, was not confirmed from the DNA. TRBV21-1 is given as a pseudogene. There are 14 residues in the CDR3. CDR3 sequence reads: CASSKTDKSYGYTF. As DNA, the CDR3 is TGTGCCAGCAGCAAGACAGACAAAAGCTATGGCTACACCTTC.